A selection of T cell receptor beta chains follows, all from one sample in a study of OX40 agonist ivuxolimab in advanced cancers. Clones were sequenced by immunoSEQ multiplex PCR, and TCRdb holds only the in-frame ones, with some missing. The sample lists fewer than 110,000 clones, approximately 90% seen once, with about 1.2% in the top ten. The sample consisted of CD4+ or CD8+ T cells sorted from blood, taken in a trial of the OX40 agonist ivuxolimab. These receptors originate from an adult with an advanced solid tumor such as melanoma, head and neck, liver or kidney cancer. CDR3s include the opening cysteine and the closing phenylalanine or tryptophan. The D gene is left open where the match is weak. Size tells how often a clone was seen (once, few, many) or the class of an expanded clone, and some rows leave it out.

v_call: TRBV6-5
clone_size: -
d_call: -
j_call: TRBJ2-3
cdr3_nt: TGTGCCAGCAGTCGGGTGGGGGTTAGCACAGATACGCAGTATTTT
cdr3_aa: CASSRVGVSTDTQYF

v_call: TRBV27
clone_size: -
d_call: -
j_call: TRBJ2-2
cdr3_nt: TGTGCCAGCAGTTTCCACAGCCTCACCGGGGAGCTGTTTTTT
cdr3_aa: CASSFHSLTGELFF

v_call: TRBV28
clone_size: -
d_call: TRBD2
j_call: TRBJ2-1
cdr3_nt: TGTGCCAGCAGTTTGTTGGGACTAGTTGAGCAGTTCTTC
cdr3_aa: CASSLLGLVEQFF

v_call: TRBV6-5
clone_size: -
d_call: -
j_call: TRBJ2-7
cdr3_nt: TGTGCCAGCAGTTACGATACCTCCTACGAGCAGTACTTC
cdr3_aa: CASSYDTSYEQYF

v_call: TRBV5-6
clone_size: -
d_call: -
j_call: TRBJ1-2
cdr3_nt: TGTGCCAGCAGCTTGACCCAGGCAAATGGCTACACCTTC
cdr3_aa: CASSLTQANGYTF

v_call: TRBV5-1
clone_size: -
d_call: TRBD1
j_call: TRBJ2-7
cdr3_nt: TGCGCCAGCAGCCTGACTCCCTCCGGACAGGGCACGTACGAGCAGTACTTC
cdr3_aa: CASSLTPSGQGTYEQYF

v_call: TRBV2
clone_size: -
d_call: -
j_call: TRBJ2-2
cdr3_nt: TGTGCCAGCAGGAAATTCGGCGGGGAGCTGTTTTTT
cdr3_aa: CASRKFGGELFF

v_call: TRBV6-5
clone_size: -
d_call: -
j_call: TRBJ1-5
cdr3_nt: TGTGCCAGCAGTGAAGGTGCAGAGGCCCAGCATTTT
cdr3_aa: CASSEGAEAQHF

v_call: TRBV4-2
clone_size: -
d_call: -
j_call: TRBJ1-2
cdr3_nt: TGTGCCAGCAGCCCGACCCTAGGCCGACCTAATGGCTACACCTTC
cdr3_aa: CASSPTLGRPNGYTF

v_call: TRBV7-8
clone_size: -
d_call: -
j_call: TRBJ1-4
cdr3_nt: TGTGCCAGCAGCTTAGGGGACGCGGGGGAGGCAAAACTGTTTTTT
cdr3_aa: CASSLGDAGEAKLFF

v_call: TRBV28
clone_size: few
d_call: -
j_call: TRBJ1-5
cdr3_nt: TGTGCCAGCACTCCCGTAGAAGGGGCACGAGGGCAGCCCCAGCATTTT
cdr3_aa: CASTPVEGARGQPQHF

v_call: TRBV27
clone_size: -
d_call: TRBD2
j_call: TRBJ2-1
cdr3_nt: TGTGCCAGCAGTTTCTATGCGGGAGGCCTCATAAATGAGCAGTTCTTC
cdr3_aa: CASSFYAGGLINEQFF

v_call: TRBV11-2
clone_size: once
d_call: TRBD1
j_call: TRBJ2-3
cdr3_nt: TGTGCCAGCAGCTCCCGGGACAGGGGCACAGATACGCAGTATTTT
cdr3_aa: CASSSRDRGTDTQYF

v_call: TRBV7-3
clone_size: -
d_call: -
j_call: TRBJ2-3
cdr3_nt: TGTGCCAGCACCAAGGGTCCGTCAGTAGTTAGCACAGATACGCAGTATTTT
cdr3_aa: CASTKGPSVVSTDTQYF

v_call: TRBV6-1
clone_size: once
d_call: TRBD1
j_call: TRBJ1-2
cdr3_nt: TGTGCCAGCAGTGAATGGACAGGGATTAATGGCTACACCTTC
cdr3_aa: CASSEWTGINGYTF

v_call: TRBV4-1
clone_size: -
d_call: TRBD1
j_call: TRBJ1-5
cdr3_nt: TGCGCCAGCAGTCCCAACCCAAATGGACAGGGGGGCAATCAGCCCCAGCATTTT
cdr3_aa: CASSPNPNGQGGNQPQHF

v_call: TRBV2
clone_size: -
d_call: -
j_call: TRBJ1-5
cdr3_nt: TGTGCCAGCAGCGCAACAGGAGGCCGACAGCCCCAGCATTTT
cdr3_aa: CASSATGGRQPQHF

v_call: TRBV5-1
clone_size: -
d_call: -
j_call: TRBJ1-1
cdr3_nt: TGCGCCAGCAGCTCCGGGACGGCGAACACTGAAGCTTTCTTT
cdr3_aa: CASSSGTANTEAFF

v_call: TRBV6-1
clone_size: -
d_call: -
j_call: TRBJ1-2
cdr3_nt: TGTGCCAGCAGTGAAGCCTTGTCAGGGTACTATGGCTACACCTTC
cdr3_aa: CASSEALSGYYGYTF

v_call: TRBV7-9
clone_size: -
d_call: -
j_call: TRBJ1-5
cdr3_nt: TGTGCCAGCAGTAGTGAGGGAGGGACGGAAAATCAGCCCCAGCATTTT
cdr3_aa: CASSSEGGTENQPQHF

v_call: TRBV9
clone_size: -
d_call: -
j_call: TRBJ2-3
cdr3_nt: TGTGCCAGCAGCGAGGCCTATTACGTAGAACAGGGCCCTGGAACAGATACGCAGTATTTT
cdr3_aa: CASSEAYYVEQGPGTDTQYF

v_call: TRBV27
clone_size: -
d_call: TRBD1
j_call: TRBJ2-2
cdr3_nt: TGTGCCAGCAGTCCCCCTGACAGGGTTGCCGGGGAGCTGTTTTTT
cdr3_aa: CASSPPDRVAGELFF

v_call: TRBV7-6
clone_size: -
d_call: TRBD2
j_call: TRBJ2-7
cdr3_nt: TGTGCCAGCAGCTCCGAGATCGGCGGGAGAGCCTACGAGCAGTACTTC
cdr3_aa: CASSSEIGGRAYEQYF

v_call: TRBV28
clone_size: -
d_call: -
j_call: TRBJ1-5
cdr3_nt: TGTGCCAGCAGCCGTAGGGGGGGGTCGGTAGATCAGCCCCAGCATTTT
cdr3_aa: CASSRRGGSVDQPQHF

v_call: TRBV2
clone_size: -
d_call: TRBD1
j_call: TRBJ2-1
cdr3_nt: TGTGCCAGCAGGTCAGGGGGCGCCCACAATGAGCAGTTCTTC
cdr3_aa: CASRSGGAHNEQFF

v_call: TRBV28
clone_size: -
d_call: -
j_call: TRBJ2-7
cdr3_nt: TGTGCCAGCAGTTTACGGGCTGGGGCAGGGAATCTCCACGAGCAGTACTTC
cdr3_aa: CASSLRAGAGNLHEQYF

v_call: TRBV28
clone_size: -
d_call: -
j_call: TRBJ1-2
cdr3_nt: TGTGCCAGCAGTTTAATGAACGCTGTAGCTAACTATGGCTACACCTTC
cdr3_aa: CASSLMNAVANYGYTF

v_call: TRBV30
clone_size: few
d_call: -
j_call: TRBJ1-2
cdr3_nt: TGTGCCTGGAGTGTAACGGCTTATGGCTACACCTTC
cdr3_aa: CAWSVTAYGYTF

v_call: TRBV7-2
clone_size: once
d_call: TRBD1
j_call: TRBJ1-3
cdr3_nt: TGTGCCAGCAGCTTCAGGGGGCTCGGAAACACCATATATTTT
cdr3_aa: CASSFRGLGNTIYF

v_call: TRBV5-1
clone_size: few
d_call: -
j_call: TRBJ2-2
cdr3_nt: TGCGCCAGCAGCCTAATGACCGGGGAGCTGTTTTTT
cdr3_aa: CASSLMTGELFF

v_call: TRBV19
clone_size: -
d_call: -
j_call: TRBJ2-7
cdr3_nt: TGTGCCAGTAGTATTTGGGCCAGGGCTAACGAGCAGTACTTC
cdr3_aa: CASSIWARANEQYF

v_call: TRBV11-1
clone_size: -
d_call: -
j_call: TRBJ2-7
cdr3_nt: TGTGCCAGCAGCTTAGCGGCTCCTTCCTACGAGCAGTACTTC
cdr3_aa: CASSLAAPSYEQYF

v_call: TRBV5-1
clone_size: once
d_call: TRBD1
j_call: TRBJ1-1
cdr3_nt: TGCGCCAGCAGCTTGGGGGGACAGACCACTGAAGCTTTCTTT
cdr3_aa: CASSLGGQTTEAFF

v_call: TRBV19
clone_size: -
d_call: -
j_call: TRBJ1-1
cdr3_nt: TGTGCCAGTGCGCGACAGGTATATGTACCGGGCACTGAAGCTTTCTTT
cdr3_aa: CASARQVYVPGTEAFF

v_call: TRBV10-3
clone_size: -
d_call: -
j_call: TRBJ2-1
cdr3_nt: TGTGCCATCAGTGACATACGGGAGGAGCAGTTCTTC
cdr3_aa: CAISDIREEQFF

v_call: TRBV11-2
clone_size: -
d_call: -
j_call: TRBJ2-5
cdr3_nt: TGTGCCAGCAGCTTGGCTTTACAAGAGACCCAGTACTTC
cdr3_aa: CASSLALQETQYF

v_call: TRBV18
clone_size: -
d_call: TRBD2
j_call: TRBJ2-5
cdr3_nt: TGTGCCAGCTCACCCTCTAGCGGGGGACTACAAGAGACCCAGTACTTC
cdr3_aa: CASSPSSGGLQETQYF

v_call: TRBV5-1
clone_size: once
d_call: -
j_call: TRBJ1-1
cdr3_nt: TGCGCCAGCAGCTCTAAGGACAGGAACACTGAAGCTTTCTTT
cdr3_aa: CASSSKDRNTEAFF

v_call: TRBV5-6
clone_size: once
d_call: -
j_call: TRBJ2-4
cdr3_nt: TGTGCCAGCAGCTTGGAATCTTTAGCCAAAAACATTCAGTACTTC
cdr3_aa: CASSLESLAKNIQYF

v_call: TRBV12-2
clone_size: -
d_call: -
j_call: TRBJ2-1
cdr3_nt: TGTGCAAGTCGCTTAGCGGAAACTAGCGGGGGACACTACAATGAGCAGTTCTTC
cdr3_aa: CASRLAETSGGHYNEQFF

v_call: TRBV7-2
clone_size: once
d_call: -
j_call: TRBJ2-3
cdr3_nt: TGTGCCAGCAGCCCACCGGCAGGAATCACAGATACGCAGTATTTT
cdr3_aa: CASSPPAGITDTQYF

v_call: TRBV5-1
clone_size: -
d_call: TRBD2
j_call: TRBJ2-3
cdr3_nt: TGCGCCAGCAGCTCGGCCGGCGGGGGACGCACAGATACGCAGTATTTT
cdr3_aa: CASSSAGGGRTDTQYF

v_call: TRBV4-2
clone_size: -
d_call: -
j_call: TRBJ2-3
cdr3_nt: TGTGCCAGCAGCCTACCGGGAAGGAGCACAGATACGCAGTATTTT
cdr3_aa: CASSLPGRSTDTQYF

v_call: TRBV5-1
clone_size: once
d_call: -
j_call: TRBJ2-7
cdr3_nt: TGCGCCAGCAGCTTACCTGACGGTAACTACGAGCAGTACTTC
cdr3_aa: CASSLPDGNYEQYF

v_call: TRBV7-3
clone_size: once
d_call: TRBD2
j_call: TRBJ2-1
cdr3_nt: TGTGCCAGCAGCTCGACAGCGGGGAGGCAGTTCTTC
cdr3_aa: CASSSTAGRQFF

v_call: TRBV30
clone_size: -
d_call: -
j_call: TRBJ2-1
cdr3_nt: TGTGCCTGGACTGGATGGGTGGGCAACAATGAGCAGTTCTTC
cdr3_aa: CAWTGWVGNNEQFF

v_call: TRBV5-4
clone_size: -
d_call: -
j_call: TRBJ1-1
cdr3_nt: TGTGCCAGCAGCCCCGTTCCGGGCGAAGCTTTCTTT
cdr3_aa: CASSPVPGEAFF

v_call: TRBV5-1
clone_size: -
d_call: -
j_call: TRBJ2-1
cdr3_nt: TGCGCCAGCAGCTCACGAGGCTCCTTACCCAATGAGCAGTTCTTC
cdr3_aa: CASSSRGSLPNEQFF

v_call: TRBV5-1
clone_size: -
d_call: -
j_call: TRBJ1-1
cdr3_nt: TGCGCCAGCAGCGTCTCGACAGCGAACACTGAAGCTTTCTTT
cdr3_aa: CASSVSTANTEAFF

v_call: TRBV5-4
clone_size: -
d_call: TRBD1
j_call: TRBJ1-3
cdr3_nt: TGTGCCACCGGGACAGGGGAGAACTCTGGAAACACCATATATTTT
cdr3_aa: CATGTGENSGNTIYF

v_call: TRBV7-2
clone_size: -
d_call: -
j_call: TRBJ2-1
cdr3_nt: TGTGCCAGCAGCCCCCCCCAGGGATCTTACAATGAGCAGTTCTTC
cdr3_aa: CASSPPQGSYNEQFF

v_call: TRBV7-2
clone_size: -
d_call: -
j_call: TRBJ1-1
cdr3_nt: TGTGCCAGCAGCCCCTTCGGGGGCACTGAAGCTTTCTTT
cdr3_aa: CASSPFGGTEAFF

v_call: TRBV4-1
clone_size: once
d_call: TRBD2
j_call: TRBJ2-1
cdr3_nt: TGCGCCAGCAGCCAAGTTACGGGAGGGCAGAATAATGAGCAGTTCTTC
cdr3_aa: CASSQVTGGQNNEQFF

v_call: TRBV18
clone_size: -
d_call: -
j_call: TRBJ1-5
cdr3_nt: TGTGCCAGCTCAAGCCAGGAGGCCTATATCAGCCCCCAGCATTTT
cdr3_aa: CASSSQEAYISPQHF

v_call: TRBV11-3
clone_size: -
d_call: -
j_call: TRBJ2-1
cdr3_nt: TGTGCCAGCAGAGGGAGCGCCAATGAGCAGTTCTTC
cdr3_aa: CASRGSANEQFF